Below are 22 T cell receptor beta chains sequenced from a single sample in a study of blood T cell repertoires in COVID-19. The data were produced by immunoSEQ multiplex PCR, yet TCRdb's version contains in-frame clones alone and is incomplete. The repertoire holds fewer than 70,000 clones, with about 87% as singletons. The sequenced material came from peripheral blood. These receptors all come from a human donor in a cohort sampled during active COVID-19.

This clone has just one count. This sequence joins TRBV21-1 and TRBJ1-4; the listed D gene, TRBD1, was not tested against the DNA. TRBV21-1 is a pseudogene locus. The CDR3 runs 21 residues. As DNA, the CDR3 is TGTGCCAGCAGCAAGTCGGGACAGGGGGCCGGATGGAAAAAAACTAATGAAAAACTGTTTTTT. It specifies CASSKSGQGAGWKKTNEKLFF.

This chain uses TRBV4-2 with TRBJ2-1, with TRBD1 identical over 9 bases. The CDR3 extends over 16 amino acids. Germline trimming cut 0 bases from V and 4 bases from J; bases unmatched to any gene: 4. Germline-derived CDR1 and CDR2 are LGHNA and YNFKEQ. The CDR3 sequence is CASSQEGTGKYNEQFF. The CDR3, as DNA: TGTGCCAGCAGCCAAGAAGGGACAGGGAAATACAATGAGCAGTTCTTC.

The rearrangement links TRBV25-1 to TRBJ1-1; 8 nucleotides match TRBD1. J gave up 10 bases and V 1 base, and 5 bases lay outside the gene matches. Germline-derived CDR1 and CDR2 are MGHDK and SYGVNS. The CDR3 runs 13 residues. For the CDR3, the DNA is TGTGCCAGCAGTGAATGGAGGACAGGGAGAGCTTTCTTT. It translates to CASSEWRTGRAFF.

This clone was detected only a few times. The V and J genes are TRBV7-8 and TRBJ2-7; TRBD1 aligns across 8 bases. The V and J ends lost 5 bases and 0 bases, in that order; junction bases with no gene match: 6. The CDR3 contains 15 residues. Per germline, CDR1 SGHVS and CDR2 FQNEAQ. The CDR3 region is CASSSRGRSSYEQYF. The DNA of the CDR3 is TGTGCCAGCAGCAGCAGGGGGCGTAGCTCCTACGAGCAGTACTTC.

The chain recombines TRBV10-3 with TRBJ2-7; tentative D call: TRBD2 (6 bases). The CDR3 totals 14 residues. The V and J ends lost 4 bases and 4 bases respectively, with 14 bases between them. Germline V lookup: CDR1 ENHRY, CDR2 SYGVKD. The CDR3 here is CAISGRLEGYEQYF. The CDR3 DNA reads TGTGCCATCAGTGGGAGACTAGAGGGGTACGAGCAGTACTTC.

This clone was detected only once. The chain employs TRBV18 and TRBJ1-1, with 9 nucleotides matching TRBD1. Trimming cost V 3 bases and J 1 base; bases outside gene matches: 6. The CDR3 consists of 16 residues. Germline CDR1 reads KGHSH; CDR2 reads LQKENI. CDR3 DNA sequence: TGTGCCAGCTCACCGCAGGGACAGGGAGCGAACACTGAAGCTTTCTTT. Amino acids: CASSPQGQGANTEAFF.

The rearrangement uses TRBV7-9 and TRBJ2-3, with 7 positions matching TRBD2. Unmatched junction bases numbered 8, after V lost 3 bases and J lost 8 bases. This CDR3 region has 14 residues. The V gene's germline CDR1 is SEHNR and CDR2 FQNEAQ (reference sequence). The CDR3 protein is CASSFGGRMVTQYF. Written as DNA, the CDR3 is TGTGCCAGCAGCTTCGGGGGGAGAATGGTTACGCAGTATTTT.

V is TRBV6-5 and J is TRBJ2-7; weak D call: TRBD1 (6 bases). V lost 11 bases to trimming and J lost 6 bases, with 11 bases between them. Germline assignment: CDR1 MNHEY and CDR2 SVGAGI. The CDR3 loop spans 10 amino acids. The CDR3 DNA reads TGTGCCCCTAGGGGGTTCGAGCAGTACTTC. This translates into CAPRGFEQYF.

This clone was detected only once. The gene calls are TRBV7-9 and TRBJ2-7; D uncertain. The ends were cut back, 1 base at V and 0 bases at J, with 4 bases in the middle. Germline V gives CDR1 SEHNR, CDR2 FQNEAQ (reference sequence). The CDR3 covers 13 residues. CDR3 in amino acids: CASSLGPSYEQYF. The CDR3 nucleotides are TGTGCCAGCAGCTTAGGGCCCTCCTACGAGCAGTACTTC.

V and J are TRBV11-1 and TRBJ2-3, with 7 positions matching TRBD1. CDR1 is SGHAT, CDR2 FQDESV, per germline (reference sequence). J gave up 5 bases and V 2 bases, and 4 bases lay outside the gene matches. This CDR3 is built from 14 residues. CDR3 region: CASSLYRGRDTQYF. CDR3 DNA: TGTGCCAGCAGCTTATACAGGGGAAGAGATACGCAGTATTTT.

V gene TRBV28 combines with J gene TRBJ1-1; 7 nucleotides line up with TRBD1. CDR3 length: 14 residues. The germline CDR1 and CDR2 sequences are MDHEN and SYDVKM. J was trimmed by 2 bases and V by 7 bases; bases with no gene match: 7. The CDR3, as DNA: TGTGCCAGCAACCAAGGGGGCAAAAACACTGAAGCTTTCTTT. It codes for CASNQGGKNTEAFF.

This rearrangement joins TRBV7-2 to TRBJ1-1; the D gene is possibly TRBD1 (6 bases). The V and J ends lost 0 bases and 4 bases respectively, with 15 bases between them. The CDR3 consists of 16 residues. Germline CDR1 is SGHTA and CDR2 is FQGNSA. The CDR3 DNA sequence: TGTGCCAGCAGCTTAGCGATCGTGGGAGGGGGCACTGAAGCTTTCTTT. Its protein product is CASSLAIVGGGTEAFF.

The chain employs TRBV24-1 and TRBJ1-2; possible D gene TRBD1, 6 bases. Germline V gene data show CDR1 as KGHDR and CDR2 as SFDVKD. The CDR3 extends over 13 amino acids. The ends were cut back, 11 bases at V and 6 bases at J, with 18 bases in the middle. The chain's CDR3 is CAISGDYIHGYTF. The DNA of the CDR3 is TGTGCCATATCAGGGGATTATATCCATGGCTACACCTTC.

V gene TRBV5-1 combines with J gene TRBJ2-7; 10 bases map to TRBD1. The CDR3 contains 15 residues. Germline lookup yields CDR1 SGHRS and CDR2 YFSETQ. With 4 bases clipped from V and 2 bases from J, the junction kept 6 bases outside the gene matches. CDR3 nucleotide sequence: TGCGCCAGCAGCGCCCCCGGGACAGGGGCCTACGAGCAGTACTTC. This translates into CASSAPGTGAYEQYF.

The rearrangement uses TRBV5-6 and TRBJ1-5; D is possibly TRBD1 (5 bases). Germline values: CDR1 SGHDT, CDR2 YYEEEE. Between the trimmed V and J ends, which lost 2 bases and 4 bases, there was a span of 7 bases. This CDR3 has 13 amino acids. Here the CDR3 reads CASSFGGNQPQHF. The CDR3 coding sequence is TGTGCCAGCAGCTTTGGGGGGAATCAGCCCCAGCATTTT.

This chain joins TRBV9 and TRBJ1-2; 7 bases match TRBD1. Germline V lookup: CDR1 SGDLS, CDR2 YYNGEE. Germline trimming cut 3 bases from V and 7 bases from J; bases unmatched to any gene: 3. CDR3 length: 12 residues. The CDR3 DNA sequence: TGTGCCAGCAGCGAAGCAGGGGGTGGCTACACCTTC. Translating gives CASSEAGGGYTF.

This sequence joins TRBV19 and TRBJ1-1; TRBD1 aligns across 8 bases. This CDR3 comprises 15 residues. The germline CDR1 and CDR2 sequences are LNHDA and SQIVND (reference sequence). V was pared by 8 bases and J by 5 bases, with 13 bases of the junction left unmatched. As DNA, the CDR3 is TGTGCCAGTTTTTCCCGGACAGGGCCTATAACTGAAGCTTTCTTT. Its protein product is CASFSRTGPITEAFF.

CDR3 sequence: CASSSRTYEQYF. The DNA of the CDR3 is TGCGCCAGCAGCTCTAGGACTTACGAGCAGTACTTC. The gene calls are TRBV5-1 and TRBJ2-7, with a weak D call TRBD2 (5 bases). Per the germline V gene, CDR1 is SGHRS and CDR2 is YFSETQ. V was shortened by 3 bases and J by 4 bases, with 8 bases between the two germline ends. The CDR3 extends over 12 amino acids.

V is TRBV28 and J is TRBJ1-4; D is uncertain. The germline V gene has CDR1 MDHEN and CDR2 SYDVKM. The CDR3 totals 16 residues. The germline V and J ends were trimmed by 7 bases and 1 base, with 16 bases remaining between them. The chain's CDR3 is CASTLQAHITNEKLFF. The CDR3 DNA reads as TGTGCCAGCACCCTCCAGGCTCACATAACTAATGAAAAACTGTTTTTT.

Here the CDR3 DNA reads TGTGCCAGTAGTTCCCTTCGGGGGGGCCACCAAGCTTTCTTT. It is translated as CASSSLRGGHQAFF. The J gene is TRBJ1-1, the V gene TRBV19; D may be TRBD1 (6 bases). The CDR3 spans 14 residues. CDR1 and CDR2 from the germline V gene are LNHDA and SQIVND (reference sequence). The V gene lost 5 bases and the J gene lost 9 bases, with 19 bases spanning the gap. The full variable domain, with the rest looked up from reference TRBV19 and TRBJ1-1, is DGGITQSPKYLFRKEGQNVTLSCEQNLNHDAMYWYRQDPGQGLRLIYYSQIVNDFQKGDIAEGYSVSREKKESFPLTVTSAQKNPTAFYLCASSSLRGGHQAFFGQGTRLTVV.

This sequence joins TRBV7-9 and TRBJ1-2; TRBD1 aligns across 9 bases. V shed 3 bases and J 5 bases; nucleotides not matched to a gene: 4. This CDR3 has 14 residues. The germline V gene has CDR1 SEHNR and CDR2 FQNEAQ (reference sequence). The chain's CDR3 is CASSLDRGSYGYTF. CDR3 sequence (DNA): TGTGCCAGCAGCTTGGACAGGGGATCTTATGGCTACACCTTC.

The sample holds a few counts of this clone. The chain combines TRBV7-2 with TRBJ1-2; 9 nucleotides match TRBD1. Germline CDR1 and CDR2: SGHTA and FQGNSA. V trimming: 3 bases; J trimming: 8 bases; junction bases outside the gene matches: 7. The CDR3 runs 14 residues. The CDR3 DNA sequence: TGTGCCAGCAGCTTTCTTTACAGGGGGCGAGGCTACACCTTC. This translates into CASSFLYRGRGYTF. Complete variable domain (other parts from reference TRBV7-2 and TRBJ1-2): GAGVSQSPSNKVTEKGKDVELRCDPISGHTALYWYRQSLGQGLEFLIYFQGNSAPDKSGLPSDRFSAERTGGSVSTLTIQRTQQEDSAVYLCASSFLYRGRGYTFGSGTRLTVV.